Listed here is a single TCR beta chain. Its specificity is not known. The data were taken from a study of shared clonotypes between healthy human individuals. Per the germline V gene, CDR1 is SNHLY and CDR2 is FYNNEI. Trimming at V came to 10 bases and at J to 6 bases, leaving 7 bases not matched to a gene. The CDR3 length is 13 residues. Assay used: immunoSEQ multiplex PCR; TCRdb lists only in-frame clones, some missing. The data show about 1 million clones, approximately 70% seen once. Study-level points and caveats: Incompleteness in sorted-subset sequencing, despite large depth, was shown by rarefaction.

The TCR originated in a man between 18 and 35 years old in good health. The chain carries TRBV2 and TRBJ2-1, with 9 bases that match TRBD1. The sequenced sample was memory CD4+ T cells sorted from blood. Indicated subset: CD45RA-negative fraction. The CDR3 coding sequence is TGTGCCACCGCGGGACAGGGTCGCAATGAGCAGTTCTTC. Its translation: CATAGQGRNEQFF.